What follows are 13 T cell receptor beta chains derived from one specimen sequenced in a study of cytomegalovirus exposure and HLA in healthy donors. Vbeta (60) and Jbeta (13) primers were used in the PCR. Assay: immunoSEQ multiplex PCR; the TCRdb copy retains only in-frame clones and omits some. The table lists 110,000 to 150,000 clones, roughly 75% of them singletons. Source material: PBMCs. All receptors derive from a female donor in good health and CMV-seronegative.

The CDR3 is CASSQGMPGQSGGYTF. The CDR3 DNA reads TGTGCCAGCAGCCAAGGGATGCCGGGACAGTCTGGTGGCTACACCTTC. The rearrangement joins TRBV4-2 to TRBJ1-2; 7 nucleotides agree with TRBD1. Germline CDR1 LGHNA, CDR2 YNFKEQ. The CDR3 consists of 16 residues. Trimming cost V 1 base and J 7 bases; bases outside gene matches: 12.

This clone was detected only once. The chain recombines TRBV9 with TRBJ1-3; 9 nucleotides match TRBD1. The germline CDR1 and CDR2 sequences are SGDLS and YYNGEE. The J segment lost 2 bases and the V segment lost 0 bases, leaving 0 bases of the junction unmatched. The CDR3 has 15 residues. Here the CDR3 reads CASSVGTGAGNTIYF. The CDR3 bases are TGTGCCAGCAGCGTAGGGACAGGGGCTGGAAACACCATATATTTT.

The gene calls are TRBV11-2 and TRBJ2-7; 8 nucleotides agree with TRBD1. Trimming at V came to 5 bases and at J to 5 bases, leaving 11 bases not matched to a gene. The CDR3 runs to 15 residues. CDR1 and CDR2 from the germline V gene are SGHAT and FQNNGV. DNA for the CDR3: TGTGCCAGCAGCCAAACCGACAGGGGTGGCCACGAGCAGTACTTC. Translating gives CASSQTDRGGHEQYF.

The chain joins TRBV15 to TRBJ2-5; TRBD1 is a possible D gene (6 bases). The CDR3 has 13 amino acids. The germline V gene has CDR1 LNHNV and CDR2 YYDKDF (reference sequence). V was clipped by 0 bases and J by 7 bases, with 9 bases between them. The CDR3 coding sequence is TGTGCCACCAGCAGAGAGGACAGCGGGACCCAGTACTTC. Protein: CATSREDSGTQYF.

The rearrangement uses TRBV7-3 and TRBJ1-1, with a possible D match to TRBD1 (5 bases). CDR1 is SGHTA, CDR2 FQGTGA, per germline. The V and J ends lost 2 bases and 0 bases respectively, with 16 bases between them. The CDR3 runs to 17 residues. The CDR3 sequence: CASSLAGGRPLNTEAFF. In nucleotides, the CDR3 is TGTGCCAGCAGCTTAGCCGGGGGGAGGCCCTTGAACACTGAAGCTTTCTTT.

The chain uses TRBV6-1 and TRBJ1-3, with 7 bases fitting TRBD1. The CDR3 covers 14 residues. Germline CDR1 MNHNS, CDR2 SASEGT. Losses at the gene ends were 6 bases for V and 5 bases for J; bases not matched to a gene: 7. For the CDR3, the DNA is TGTGCCAGCAGGCGTCCGGGACAGCGAAACACCATATATTTT. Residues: CASRRPGQRNTIYF.

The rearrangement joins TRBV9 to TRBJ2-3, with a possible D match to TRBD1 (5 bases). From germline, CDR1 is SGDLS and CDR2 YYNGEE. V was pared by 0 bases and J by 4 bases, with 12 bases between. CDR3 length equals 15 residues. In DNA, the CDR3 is TGTGCCAGCAGCGTAGGGTTCAGGGTGTCAGATACGCAGTATTTT. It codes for CASSVGFRVSDTQYF. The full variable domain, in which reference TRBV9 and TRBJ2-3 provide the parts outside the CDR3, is DSGVTQTPKHLITATGQRVTLRCSPRSGDLSVYWYQQSLDQGLQFLIQYYNGEERAKGNILERFSAQQFPDLHSELNLSSLELGDSALYFCASSVGFRVSDTQYFGPGTRLTVL.

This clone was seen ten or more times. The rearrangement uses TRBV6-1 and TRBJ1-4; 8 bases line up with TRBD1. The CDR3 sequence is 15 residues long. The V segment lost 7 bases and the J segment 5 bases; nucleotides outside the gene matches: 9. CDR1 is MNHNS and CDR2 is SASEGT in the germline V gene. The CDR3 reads CASTSPRTGNEKLFF. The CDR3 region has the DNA TGTGCCAGCACTTCCCCAAGGACAGGGAATGAAAAACTGTTTTTT.

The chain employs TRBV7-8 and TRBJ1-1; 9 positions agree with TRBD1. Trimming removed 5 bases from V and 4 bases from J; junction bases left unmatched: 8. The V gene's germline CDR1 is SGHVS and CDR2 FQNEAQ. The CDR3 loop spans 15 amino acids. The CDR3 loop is CASSRDRVRRTEAFF. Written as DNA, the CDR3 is TGTGCCAGCAGCCGGGACAGGGTTCGGCGCACTGAAGCTTTCTTT.

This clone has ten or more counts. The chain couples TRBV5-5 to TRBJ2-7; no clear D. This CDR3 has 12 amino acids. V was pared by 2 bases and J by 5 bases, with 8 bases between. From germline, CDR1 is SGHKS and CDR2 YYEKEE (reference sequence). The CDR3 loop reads CASSLSTNEQYF. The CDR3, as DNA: TGTGCCAGCAGCTTAAGCACTAACGAGCAGTACTTC.

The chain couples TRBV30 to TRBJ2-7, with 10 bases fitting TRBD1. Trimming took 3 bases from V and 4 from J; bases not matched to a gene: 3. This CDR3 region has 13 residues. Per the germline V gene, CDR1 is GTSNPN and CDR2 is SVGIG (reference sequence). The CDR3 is CAWSPDRGYEQYF. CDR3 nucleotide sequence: TGTGCCTGGAGCCCGGACAGGGGGTACGAGCAGTACTTC.

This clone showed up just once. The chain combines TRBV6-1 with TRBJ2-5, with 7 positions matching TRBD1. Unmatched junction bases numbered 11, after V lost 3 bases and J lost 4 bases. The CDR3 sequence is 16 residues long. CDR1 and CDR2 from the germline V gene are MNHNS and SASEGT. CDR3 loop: CASSDRRLTGTETQYF. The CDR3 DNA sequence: TGTGCCAGCAGTGACCGACGCCTGACAGGGACAGAGACCCAGTACTTC.

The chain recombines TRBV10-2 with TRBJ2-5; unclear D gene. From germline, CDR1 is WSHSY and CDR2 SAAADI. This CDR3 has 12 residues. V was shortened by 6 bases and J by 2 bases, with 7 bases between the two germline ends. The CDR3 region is CASSRSQETQYF. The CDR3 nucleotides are TGCGCCAGCAGCCGCAGTCAAGAGACCCAGTACTTC.